Listed here is a single T cell receptor (beta chain). Antigen: not known. The sample holds other DNA sequences that translate to the same CDR3. The sample is drawn from a study of T cell responses to AZD1222 COVID-19 vaccine. Profiled with immunoSEQ multiplex PCR; TCRdb holds only in-frame clones, not every one. This table has 150,000 to 190,000 clones, about 87% appearing once. Trimming removed 1 base from V and 4 bases from J, with 13 bases in between. The germline CDR1 and CDR2 sequences are LGHDT and YNNKEL (reference sequence). The CDR3 spans 15 residues. Points from the study as a whole: Nearly half of spike-specific TCRs reportedly target variant regions that are unmutated in the B.1.351 and B.1.1.7 variants. Sampling that yielded the repertoires occurred only after the peak T cell response.

This TCR derives from an adult who received the AZD1222 COVID-19 vaccine. This chain connects TRBV3-1 (or the pseudogene TRBV3-2) to TRBJ1-1; tentatively, D is TRBD1 (5 bases). The specimen comprised peripheral blood, sampled 28 days after the second AZD1222 dose. As DNA, the CDR3 is TGTGCCAGCAGCCAAGGAAGGGGCAGGGTCACTGAAGCTTTCTTT. This sequence encodes CASSQGRGRVTEAFF.